This is a list of T cell receptor beta chains from one sample in a study of blood T cell repertoires in COVID-19. TCRdb keeps only in-frame clones here, not all; method: immunoSEQ multiplex PCR. The sample contains around 200,000 clones, around four fifths of which appear only once. The sequencing sample was made of peripheral blood. These receptors originate from a woman aged 35 to 49 with active or convalescent COVID-19. CDR3s include the opening cysteine and the closing phenylalanine or tryptophan. D genes are given only for firm matches. Clone sizes are given selectively: once, few, many, or a class where the clone is expanded.

d_gene | j_gene | abundance | v_gene | CDR3nt | CDR3aa
TRBD1 | TRBJ1-5 | - | TRBV5-1 | TGCGCCAGCAGCTTTACCACAGGGGATCAGCCCCAGCATTTT | CASSFTTGDQPQHF
TRBD2 | TRBJ2-1 | - | TRBV30 | TGTGCCTGGGATAGCGGGGGGTACAATGAGCAGTTCTTC | CAWDSGGYNEQFF
- | TRBJ1-4 | once | TRBV7-9 | TGTGCCAGCAGCTTAGCGGGGGAGGCAGGTGAAAAACTGTTTTTT | CASSLAGEAGEKLFF
- | TRBJ2-4 | - | TRBV27 | TGTGCCAGCAGTTTATCGTGGTCCGGGGCCAAAAACATTCAGTACTTC | CASSLSWSGAKNIQYF
TRBD1 | TRBJ2-7 | - | TRBV6-5 | TGTGCCAGCAGCCTCCGGGACAGGGAGACCTACGAGCAGTACTTC | CASSLRDRETYEQYF
- | TRBJ1-3 | - | TRBV5-1 | TGCGCCAGCAGCCCCCCGGGACTCAACTCTGGAAACACCATATATTTT | CASSPPGLNSGNTIYF
TRBD1 | TRBJ1-1 | few | TRBV10-3 | TGTGCCATCACTTCGGACAGGGCGAACACTGAAGCTTTCTTT | CAITSDRANTEAFF
TRBD1 | TRBJ1-1 | few | TRBV4-2 | TGTGCCAGCAGCCAATTGACAGGGGGCGGAACTGAAGCTTTCTTT | CASSQLTGGGTEAFF
TRBD1 | TRBJ1-2 | - | TRBV5-4 | TGTGCCAGCAGCGAACGACAGGGACCCAGAGTTGGCTACACCTTC | CASSERQGPRVGYTF
- | TRBJ1-4 | - | TRBV12-3/TRBV12-4 | TGTGCCAGCAGTTTATCAGCGAATGAAAAACTGTTTTTT | CASSLSANEKLFF
- | TRBJ1-2 | once | TRBV4-1 | TGCGCCAGCAGCCAAGCGATCTCCAGGGTGGGCAACTATGGCTACACCTTC | CASSQAISRVGNYGYTF
TRBD1 | TRBJ1-2 | - | TRBV11-3 | TGTGCCAGCAGCTTAGGCGGCCGGGACAGGGGGCCCCAAGGCTACACCTTC | CASSLGGRDRGPQGYTF
- | TRBJ1-6 | - | TRBV11-2 | TGTGCCAGCAGCCCCCGGGGGGCAAGGGGCAATTCACCCCTCCACTTT | CASSPRGARGNSPLHF
- | TRBJ1-2 | - | TRBV28 | TGTGCCAGCACCCAAAGGCAGGCGAACTATGGCTACACCTTC | CASTQRQANYGYTF
- | TRBJ2-5 | - | TRBV5-4 | TGTGCCAGCAGCTTAAGGGACTTTACTAAAGAGACCCAGTACTTC | CASSLRDFTKETQYF
- | TRBJ1-5 | - | TRBV6-5 | TGTGCCAGCAGTTACTCTCATAGCAATCAGCCCCAGCATTTT | CASSYSHSNQPQHF
- | TRBJ1-5 | - | TRBV9 | TGTGCCAGCAGCGAAGGGCCAGCGGAGAATCAGCCCCAGCATTTT | CASSEGPAENQPQHF
- | TRBJ2-1 | - | TRBV5-1 | TGCGCCAGCAGCTTGGGAGGACAGCAGGCCTACAATGAGCAGTTCTTC | CASSLGGQQAYNEQFF
- | TRBJ2-1 | - | TRBV6-5 | TGTGCCAGCAGTTACTGGGTGGGGGGGCCCAGTGAGCAGTTCTTC | CASSYWVGGPSEQFF
- | TRBJ2-5 | - | TRBV3-1/TRBV3-2 | TGTGCCAGCAGCCAAGAAGGAACAGCCAGGACCCAGTACTTC | CASSQEGTARTQYF
TRBD1 | TRBJ2-7 | - | TRBV3-1/TRBV3-2 | TGTGCCAGCAGCCTGACAGGGAAGGACGAGCAGTACTTC | CASSLTGKDEQYF
TRBD2 | TRBJ2-1 | - | TRBV10-3 | TGTGCCATCAGACCGACTAGCGGGGGGGACAATGAGCAGTTCTTC | CAIRPTSGGDNEQFF
- | TRBJ1-3 | - | TRBV11-2 | - | CASRRAGPGASGGNTIYF
- | TRBJ1-3 | - | TRBV5-1 | TGCGCCAGCAGCTTGGAGGACAGCAACACCATATATTTT | CASSLEDSNTIYF
- | TRBJ2-4 | few | TRBV27 | TGTGCCAGCAGTGCGGACAGGTGGGGACTAGCCAAAAACATTCAGTACTTC | CASSADRWGLAKNIQYF
- | TRBJ1-3 | - | TRBV2 | TGTGCCAGCAGTGGAGGGGGTCGACGGGGTACCATATATTTT | CASSGGGRRGTIYF
TRBD2 | TRBJ2-1 | once | TRBV11-2 | TGTGCCAGCAGCCCGGGACTAGCGGGGCACAATGAGCAGTTCTTC | CASSPGLAGHNEQFF
- | TRBJ1-1 | - | TRBV7-6 | TGTGCCAGCAGCAAGTTCAGGGGTGTGAACACTGAAGCTTTCTTT | CASSKFRGVNTEAFF
- | TRBJ1-2 | - | TRBV4-1 | TGCGCCAGCAGCCCCGACGGCCCAAGGGACAAATATGGCTACACCTTC | CASSPDGPRDKYGYTF
- | TRBJ2-3 | - | TRBV3-1/TRBV3-2 | TGTGCCAGCAGCCAGGGGGCAGGAACGCAGTATTTT | CASSQGAGTQYF
TRBD1 | TRBJ2-7 | - | TRBV6-2/TRBV6-3 | TGTGCCAGCAGCGACCGGGACAGGGGGCAGTACTTC | CASSDRDRGQYF
- | TRBJ1-2 | - | TRBV6-4 | TGTGCCAGCAGTGGGGGCTGGAACTATGGCTACACCTTC | CASSGGWNYGYTF
TRBD1 | TRBJ2-2 | - | TRBV30 | TGTGCCTGGAGGCGGACAGGGAGCGTCGCCGGGGAGCTGTTTTTT | CAWRRTGSVAGELFF
- | TRBJ2-7 | - | TRBV25-1 | TGTGCCAGCAGTGCCACAGGCGAGCAGTACTTC | CASSATGEQYF